This T cell receptor (beta chain) was found in a study of blood T cell repertoires in COVID-19. Whole-study context: Samples representing acute and convalescent COVID-19 were sourced from the United States, Italy and Spain. Sources were T cells, B-cell-depleted T cells, or PBMCs; the material itself was cDNA or gDNA.

This clone was detected only a few times. V was trimmed by 1 base and J by 4 bases, leaving 8 bases between them. Germline CDR1 is SNHLY and CDR2 is FYNNEI. The CDR3 is made up of 14 amino acids. Authors' processing steps: Counts of nucleated cells, estimated from reference gene primer amplification, were obtained. Sequenced by immunoSEQ multiplex PCR; TCRdb stores in-frame clones only, minus some. D and trimming come from the DNA, and the V and J calls and clone size come from that table. The table has roughly 80,000 clones, about 87% seen once. The rearrangement links TRBV2 to TRBJ1-5; the D is unclear. The TCR sequence derives from a human donor in a cohort sampled during active COVID-19. Sequencing used peripheral blood. The CDR3 region has the DNA TGTGCCAGCAGTGAAGACAGTAGAAATCAGCCCCAGCATTTT. Translation: CASSEDSRNQPQHF.